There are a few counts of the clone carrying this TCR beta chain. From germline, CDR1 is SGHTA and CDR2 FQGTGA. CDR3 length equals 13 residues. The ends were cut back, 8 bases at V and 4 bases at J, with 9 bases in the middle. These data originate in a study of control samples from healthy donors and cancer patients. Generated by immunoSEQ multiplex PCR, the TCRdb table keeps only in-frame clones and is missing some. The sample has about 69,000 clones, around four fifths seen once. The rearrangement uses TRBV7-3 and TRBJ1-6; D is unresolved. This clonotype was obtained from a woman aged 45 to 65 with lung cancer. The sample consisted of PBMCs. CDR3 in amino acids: CASGRDYNSPLHF. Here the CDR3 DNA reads TGTGCCAGCGGCCGGGATTATAATTCACCCCTCCACTTT.